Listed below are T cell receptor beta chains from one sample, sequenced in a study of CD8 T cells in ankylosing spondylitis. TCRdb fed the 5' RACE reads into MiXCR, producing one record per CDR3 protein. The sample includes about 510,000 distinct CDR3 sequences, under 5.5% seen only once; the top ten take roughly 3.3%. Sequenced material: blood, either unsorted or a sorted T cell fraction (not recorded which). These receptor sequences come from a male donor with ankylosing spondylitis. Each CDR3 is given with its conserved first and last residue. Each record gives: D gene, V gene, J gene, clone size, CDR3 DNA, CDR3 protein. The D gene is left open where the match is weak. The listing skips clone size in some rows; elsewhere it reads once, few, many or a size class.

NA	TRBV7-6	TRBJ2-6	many	TGTGCCAGCAGCCCGGTGACCTCTGGGGCCAACGTCCTGACTTTC	CASSPVTSGANVLTF
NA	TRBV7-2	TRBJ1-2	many	TGTGCCAGCAGCTTAGGTGGAGGGAATGGCTACACCTTC	CASSLGGGNGYTF
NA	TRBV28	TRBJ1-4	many	TGTGCCAGCACCTTCTTTGGCGCGTCGGGAAAACTGTTTTTT	CASTFFGASGKLFF
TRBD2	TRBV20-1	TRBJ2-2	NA	TGCTGTGCTACTAGCGGGACTCAACTGAACACCGGGGAGCTGTTTTTT	CCATSGTQLNTGELFF
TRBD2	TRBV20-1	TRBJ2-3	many	TGCAGTGCTCGGACTAGCGGACGCACAGATACGCAGTATTTT	CSARTSGRTDTQYF
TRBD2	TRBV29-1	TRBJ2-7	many	TGCAGCGTCGGGACTAGCTCCTACGAGCAGTACTTC	CSVGTSSYEQYF
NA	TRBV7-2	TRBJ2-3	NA	TGTGCCAGCAGCTTGACTGACGTTGGCACAGATACGCAGTATTTT	CASSLTDVGTDTQYF
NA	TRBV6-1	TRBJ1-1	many	TGTGCCAGCAGTGAAGCTCGGGGGAACACTGAAGCTTTCTTT	CASSEARGNTEAFF
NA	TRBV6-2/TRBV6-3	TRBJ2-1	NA	TGTGCCAGCAGTTACCACAGGGTTGAGCAGTTCTTC	CASSYHRVEQFF
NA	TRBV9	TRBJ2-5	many	TGTGCCAGCAGCGTAGCACCGGGGGTAGAGACCCAGTACTTC	CASSVAPGVETQYF
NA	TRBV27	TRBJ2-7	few	TGTGCCAGCAGTTTCCGGACAGATGGGTACGAGCAGTACTTC	CASSFRTDGYEQYF
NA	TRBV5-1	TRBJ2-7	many	TGCGCCAGCAGCCCAACGGGACTCTCCTACGAGCAGTACTTC	CASSPTGLSYEQYF
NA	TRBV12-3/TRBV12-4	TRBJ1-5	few	TGTGCCAGCAGTTGGGGCACTAATCAGCCCCAGCATTTT	CASSWGTNQPQHF
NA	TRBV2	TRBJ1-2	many	TGTGCCAGCAGTCCAGGGGTTTCCTATGGCTACACCTTC	CASSPGVSYGYTF
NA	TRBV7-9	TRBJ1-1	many	TGTGCCAGCAGCTTAGCGCGGGGGGTTCGACCTAACACTGAAGCTTTCTTT	CASSLARGVRPNTEAFF
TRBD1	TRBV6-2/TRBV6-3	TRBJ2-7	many	TGTGCCAGCAGGGGACAGGCAGCCTACGAGCAGTACTTC	CASRGQAAYEQYF
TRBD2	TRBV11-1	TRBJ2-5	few	TGTGCCAGCAGCCCCCGCGGGGGGCGGACCCCTAGAATGTTAGAGACCCAGTACTTC	CASSPRGGRTPRMLETQYF
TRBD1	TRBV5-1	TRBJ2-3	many	TGCGCCAGCAGCGGGGGACAGGGCACAGATACGCAGTATTTT	CASSGGQGTDTQYF
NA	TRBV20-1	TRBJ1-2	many	TGCAGTGCTTTTCGGACCAACCGGGGCTATGGCTACACCTTC	CSAFRTNRGYGYTF
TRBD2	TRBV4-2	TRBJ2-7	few	TGTGCCAGCAGTCCAGTTCTAGCGGGAGGGCCTGGCGAGCAGTACTTC	CASSPVLAGGPGEQYF
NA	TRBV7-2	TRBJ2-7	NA	TGTGCCAGCAGCTTAAATCCGGGAGACTCGTACGAGCAGTACTTC	CASSLNPGDSYEQYF
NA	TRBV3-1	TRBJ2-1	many	TGTGCCAGCAGCCAAGAACGTTTCTATAACAATGAGCAGTTCTTC	CASSQERFYNNEQFF
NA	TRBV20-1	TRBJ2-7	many	TGCAGTGCTGTATCTTTTCAGGCAGCCTACAACGAGCAGTACTTC	CSAVSFQAAYNEQYF
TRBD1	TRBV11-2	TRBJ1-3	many	TGTGCCAGCAGCCCTGGGAGTGAGGGGGCAGCCGGAAACACCATATATTTT	CASSPGSEGAAGNTIYF
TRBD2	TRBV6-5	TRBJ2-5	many	TGTGCCAGCAGTTACGGGACTAGCGGGGGGCAAGAGACCCAGTACTTC	CASSYGTSGGQETQYF
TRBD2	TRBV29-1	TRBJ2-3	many	TGCAGCGCTTGGGGGCGGGGGGGCACAGATACGCAGTATTTT	CSAWGRGGTDTQYF
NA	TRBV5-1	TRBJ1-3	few	TGCGCCAGCAGCCCGGGGGACGGGTCCCGAGGAAACACCATATATTTT	CASSPGDGSRGNTIYF
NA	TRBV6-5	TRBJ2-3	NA	TGTGCCAGCAGTTACTCGAGGGGGACAGATACGCAGTATTTT	CASSYSRGTDTQYF
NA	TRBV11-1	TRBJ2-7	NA	TGTGCCAGCAGCTGGAGCGGCCTTTCCTACGAGCAGTACTTC	CASSWSGLSYEQYF
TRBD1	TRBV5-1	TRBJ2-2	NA	TGCGCCAGCAGCTACGACAGGGGCAAGCTGATTTTT	CASSYDRGKLIF
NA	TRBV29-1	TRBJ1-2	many	TGCAGCGGAGGGACCTCAACTTATGGCTACACCTTC	CSGGTSTYGYTF
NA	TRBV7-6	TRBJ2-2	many	TGTGCCAGCAGCTTAGAACAGAGAGGCGGGGAGCTGTTTTTT	CASSLEQRGGELFF
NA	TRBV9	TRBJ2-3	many	TGTGCCAGCAGCCGGCAAGGGGGGGATACGCAGTATTTT	CASSRQGGDTQYF
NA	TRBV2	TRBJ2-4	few	TGTGCCAGCAGTGGGACGACTTCGGGAGACATTCAGTACTTC	CASSGTTSGDIQYF
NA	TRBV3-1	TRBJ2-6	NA	TGTGCCACCCGGTCGGGGACAACGACTCCCCTCGTCCTGACTTTC	CATRSGTTTPLVLTF
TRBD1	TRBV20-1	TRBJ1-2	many	TGCAGTGCCCCGGACAGGGTGGACTATGGCTACACCTTC	CSAPDRVDYGYTF
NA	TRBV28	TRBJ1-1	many	TGTGCCAGCAGTTTACTGGAGAGAGGAGCTTTCTTT	CASSLLERGAFF
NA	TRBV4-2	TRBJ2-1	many	TGTGCCAGCAGCCGCGGTGGGGGGAGCTCCTACAATGAGCAGTTCTTC	CASSRGGGSSYNEQFF
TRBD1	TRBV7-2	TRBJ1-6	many	TGTGCCAGCAGCTTGGGGGTGGGACAGTTATATAATTCACCCCTCCACTTT	CASSLGVGQLYNSPLHF
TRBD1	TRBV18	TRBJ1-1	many	TGTGCCAGCTCACCTTCGACAGGGCTGAACACTGAAGCTTTCTTT	CASSPSTGLNTEAFF
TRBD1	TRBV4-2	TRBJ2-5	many	TGTGCCAGCAGCCTCCATTTGACAGGGGACGATCCCCGAGGTGACGGCCTAGAGACCCAGTACTTC	CASSLHLTGDDPRGDGLETQYF
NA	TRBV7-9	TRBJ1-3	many	TGTGCCAGCAGCACCAGTCCCGCGGGGCCCACTGGAAACACCATATATTTT	CASSTSPAGPTGNTIYF
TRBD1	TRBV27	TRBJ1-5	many	TGTGCCAGCAAACGACAGGGGGCTTGGGGGCAGCCCCAGCATTTT	CASKRQGAWGQPQHF
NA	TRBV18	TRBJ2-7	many	TGTGCCAGCACCAATGGGCCCCTTAGTTCCTACGAGCAGTACTTC	CASTNGPLSSYEQYF
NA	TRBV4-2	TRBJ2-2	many	TGTGCCAGCGGTGGGGGGGAGCTGTTTTTT	CASGGGELFF
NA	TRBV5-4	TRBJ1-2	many	TGTGCCAGCAGCTTAGGGGCCATAGCTAACTATGGCTACACCTTC	CASSLGAIANYGYTF
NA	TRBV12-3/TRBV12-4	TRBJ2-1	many	TGTGCCAGCAGTTTTTCGACGGCCATTCCCTACAATGAGCAGTTCTTC	CASSFSTAIPYNEQFF
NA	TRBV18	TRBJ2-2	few	TGTGCCAGCTCACCAGTGGGTCCCCTACCAAACACCGGGGAGCTGTTTTTT	CASSPVGPLPNTGELFF
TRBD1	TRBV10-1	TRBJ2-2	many	TGCGCCAGCAGCGAGGGACAGTCAACGATTCTGTTTTTT	CASSEGQSTILFF
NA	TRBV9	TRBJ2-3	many	TGTGCCAGCAGCGTATTCACGACTTCCTTCACAGATACGCAGTATTTT	CASSVFTTSFTDTQYF
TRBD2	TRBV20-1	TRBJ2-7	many	TGCAGTGCTATATCAGCGGGAGAGGCGTACGAGCAGTACTTC	CSAISAGEAYEQYF
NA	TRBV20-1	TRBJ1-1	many	TGCAGTGCTAGAGAGGCAGGGAACACTGAAGCTTTCTTT	CSAREAGNTEAFF
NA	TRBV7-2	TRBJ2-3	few	TGTGCCAGCAGCTTAGCGGCCGGCAGGGGGGAAGATACGCAGTATTTT	CASSLAAGRGEDTQYF
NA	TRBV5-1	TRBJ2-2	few	TGCGCCAGCAGCTTGGGGCGGCAGCGGTTCAACACCGGGGAGCTGTTTTTT	CASSLGRQRFNTGELFF